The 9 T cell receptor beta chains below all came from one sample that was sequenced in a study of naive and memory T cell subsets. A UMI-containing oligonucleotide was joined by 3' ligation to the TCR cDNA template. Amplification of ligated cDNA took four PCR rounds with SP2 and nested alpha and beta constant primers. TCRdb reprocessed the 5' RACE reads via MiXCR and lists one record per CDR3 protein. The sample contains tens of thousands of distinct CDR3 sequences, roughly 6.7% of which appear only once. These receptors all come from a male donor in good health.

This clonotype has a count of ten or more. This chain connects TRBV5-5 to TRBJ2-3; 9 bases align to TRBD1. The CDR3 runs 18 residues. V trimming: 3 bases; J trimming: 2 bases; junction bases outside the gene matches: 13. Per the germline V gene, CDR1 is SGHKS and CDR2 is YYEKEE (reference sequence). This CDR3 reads CASSSDRGSTDLTDTQYF. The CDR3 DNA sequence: TGTGCCAGCAGCTCCGACAGGGGGAGCACCGACCTCACAGATACGCAGTATTTT.

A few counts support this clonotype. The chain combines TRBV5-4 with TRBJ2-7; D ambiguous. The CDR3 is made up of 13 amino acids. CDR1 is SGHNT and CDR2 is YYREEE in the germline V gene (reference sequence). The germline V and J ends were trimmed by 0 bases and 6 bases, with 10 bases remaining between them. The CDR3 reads CASSLELGTEQYF. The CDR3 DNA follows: TGTGCCAGCAGCTTGGAACTCGGTACCGAGCAGTACTTC.

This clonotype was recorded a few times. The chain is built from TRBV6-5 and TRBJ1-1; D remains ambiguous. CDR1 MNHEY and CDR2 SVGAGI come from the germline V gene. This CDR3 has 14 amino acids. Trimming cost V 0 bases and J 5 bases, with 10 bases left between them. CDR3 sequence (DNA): TGTGCCAGCAGTTACTCCACTTGGGGTACTGAAGCTTTCTTT. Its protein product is CASSYSTWGTEAFF.

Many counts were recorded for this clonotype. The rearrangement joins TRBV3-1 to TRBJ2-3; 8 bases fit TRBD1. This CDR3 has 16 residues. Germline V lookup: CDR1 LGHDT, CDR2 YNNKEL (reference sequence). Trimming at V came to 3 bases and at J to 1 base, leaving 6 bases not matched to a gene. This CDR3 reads CASSHDTTGGTDTQYF. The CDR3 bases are TGTGCCAGCAGCCACGACACGACAGGGGGCACAGATACGCAGTATTTT.

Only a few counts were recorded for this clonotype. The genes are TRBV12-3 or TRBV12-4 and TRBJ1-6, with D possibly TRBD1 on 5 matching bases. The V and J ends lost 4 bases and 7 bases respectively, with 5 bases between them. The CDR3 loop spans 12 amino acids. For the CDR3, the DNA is TGTGCCAGCAGTTACAGGAATTCACCCCTCCACTTT. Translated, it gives CASSYRNSPLHF.

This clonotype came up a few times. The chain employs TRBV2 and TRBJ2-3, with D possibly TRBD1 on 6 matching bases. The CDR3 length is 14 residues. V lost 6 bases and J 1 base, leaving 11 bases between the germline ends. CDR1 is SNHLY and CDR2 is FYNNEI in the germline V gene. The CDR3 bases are TGTGCCAGCAGCGGTGGACAGCGCACAGATACGCAGTATTTT. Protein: CASSGGQRTDTQYF. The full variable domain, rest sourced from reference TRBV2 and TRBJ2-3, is EPEVTQTPSHQVTQMGQEVILRCVPISNHLYFYWYRQILGQKVEFLVSFYNNEISEKSEIFDDQFSVERPDGSNFTLKIRSTKLEDSAMYFCASSGGQRTDTQYFGPGTRLTVL.

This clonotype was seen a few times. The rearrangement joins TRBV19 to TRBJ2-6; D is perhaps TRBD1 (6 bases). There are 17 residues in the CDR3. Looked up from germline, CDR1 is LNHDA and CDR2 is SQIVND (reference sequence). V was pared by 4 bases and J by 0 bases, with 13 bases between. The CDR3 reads CASSKDSLGSGANVLTF. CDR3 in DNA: TGTGCCAGTAGTAAGGACAGCTTGGGCTCTGGGGCCAACGTCCTGACTTTC.

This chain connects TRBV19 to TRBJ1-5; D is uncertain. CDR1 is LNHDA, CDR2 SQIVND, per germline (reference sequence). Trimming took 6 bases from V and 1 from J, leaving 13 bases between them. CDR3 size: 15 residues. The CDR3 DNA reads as TGTGCCAGTAGCCCACATGGGGAAAGCAATCAGCCCCAGCATTTT. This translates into CASSPHGESNQPQHF.

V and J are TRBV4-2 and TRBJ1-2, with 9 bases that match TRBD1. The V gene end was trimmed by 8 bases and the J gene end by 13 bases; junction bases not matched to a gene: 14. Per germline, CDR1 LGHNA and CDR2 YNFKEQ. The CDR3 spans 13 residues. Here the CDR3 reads CASGTGGGGSGTF. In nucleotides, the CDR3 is TGTGCCAGCGGTACAGGGGGCGGAGGAAGCGGCACCTTC.